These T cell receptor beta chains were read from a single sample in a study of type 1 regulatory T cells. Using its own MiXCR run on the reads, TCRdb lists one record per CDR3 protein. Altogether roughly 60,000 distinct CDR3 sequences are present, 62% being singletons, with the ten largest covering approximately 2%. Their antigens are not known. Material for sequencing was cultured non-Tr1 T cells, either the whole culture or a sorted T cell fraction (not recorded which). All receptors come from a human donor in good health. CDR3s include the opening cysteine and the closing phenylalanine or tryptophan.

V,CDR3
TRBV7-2,CATRGTSGANTGELFF
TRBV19,CAASRRDGDNTEAFF
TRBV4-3,CASSQTGLRGSYNEQFF
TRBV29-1,CSVPAGTGDTEAFF
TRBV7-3,CASSQGQGRAKYF
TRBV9,CASSVESHTSSYEQYF
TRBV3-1,CASSDFGSNQPQHF
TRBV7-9,CASNPTGGVPATDTQYF
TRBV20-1,CSATGTTDDSNQPQHF
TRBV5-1,CANSLEGAGDIQYF
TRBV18,CASSPRTGATDGYTF
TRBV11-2,CASSLGMGNSPLHF
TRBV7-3,CASSLTGVETQYF
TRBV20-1,CSARPPGQGEKLFF
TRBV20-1,CSARGLGTSGGPLSYNEQFF
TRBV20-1,CSALERAVSYNEQFF
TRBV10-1,CASSDYRQGANTGELFF
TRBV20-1,CSALPGVAVTDTQYF
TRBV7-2,CASSRTGTRRGQYF
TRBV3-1,CASSSLPGRPNTEAFF
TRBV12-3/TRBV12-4,CASNLRTSGYTDTQYF
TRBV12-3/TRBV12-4,CASRGQNNEKLFF
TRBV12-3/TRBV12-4,CASSLGAFSSYEQYF
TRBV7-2,CASSQHYRSYEQYF
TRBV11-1,CASSLIGPGADTQYF
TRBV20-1,CSAREKGAKNTGAFF
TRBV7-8,CASSLISWRHEQFF
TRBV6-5,CASSFDRGTGELFF
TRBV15,CATSNRGREVSTDTQYF
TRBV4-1,CASSPNPGQSNQPQHF
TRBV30,CAWSGRGSRNTEAFF
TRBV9,CASSGIAGDNEQFF
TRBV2,CASSGTGGGIGYTF
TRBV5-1,CASSLGGSNEQYF
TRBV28,CASSPAKPGANVLTF
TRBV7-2,CASTPMGGPYEQYF
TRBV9,CASSARTSGSYEQFF
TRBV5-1,CASSLGLASEETQYF
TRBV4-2,CASSQGDYGYTF
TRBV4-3,CASSQALDNYGYTF
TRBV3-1,CASSRGKGFVRDTQYF
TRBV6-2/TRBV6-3,CASSYGGPNQPQHF
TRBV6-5,CASQGSGANVLTF
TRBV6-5,CASTNGGEGTEAFF
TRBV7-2,CASSPARHPGTEAFF
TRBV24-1,CATSDPTPAGANNEQFF
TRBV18,CASSLRQGNSEAFF
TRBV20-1,CSAPLAASYNEQFF
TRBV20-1,CSAIPPGQGNGGYTF
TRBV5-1,CASSLAPNEKLFF
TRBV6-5,CASTLFRPGLREGTEAFF